These 25 T cell receptor beta chains share one sample of origin, sequenced in a study of T cell responses to AZD1222 COVID-19 vaccine. Profiled with immunoSEQ multiplex PCR; TCRdb holds only in-frame clones, not every one. This sample has tens of thousands of clones; nearly 90% occur once, and the top ten carry approximately 1.6%. Material: peripheral blood, obtained on day 0 of AZD1222 vaccination. The source of these receptors is an adult in good health.

The chain recombines TRBV6-5 with TRBJ1-5; no reliable D call. The CDR3 is 14 amino acids. The germline V gene encodes CDR1 MNHEY and CDR2 SVGAGI. V shed 0 bases and J shed 5 bases, with 8 bases lying between them. In DNA form, the CDR3 reads TGTGCCAGCAGTTACTCAGCCAGATATCAGCCCCAGCATTTT. Its translation is CASSYSARYQPQHF.

This clone occurred once. The rearrangement joins TRBV19 to TRBJ1-6; the D gene is possibly TRBD1 (6 bases). Per germline, CDR1 LNHDA and CDR2 SQIVND (reference sequence). The CDR3 extends over 16 amino acids. Trimming left V 6 bases short and J 7 bases short, with 19 bases between. The CDR3 loop reads CASRYGSGQPNSPLHF. As DNA, the CDR3 is TGTGCCAGTAGATACGGGAGTGGACAGCCCAATTCACCCCTCCACTTT.

The V gene is TRBV7-9, the J gene TRBJ1-1; no clear D. From germline, CDR1 is SEHNR and CDR2 FQNEAQ (reference sequence). The V gene lost 3 bases and the J gene lost 4 bases, with 3 bases spanning the gap. The CDR3 length is 11 residues. The CDR3 spells CASSLATEAFF. DNA of the CDR3: TGTGCCAGCAGCTTGGCCACTGAAGCTTTCTTT.

The rearrangement uses TRBV12-3 or TRBV12-4 and TRBJ1-5; D unclear. V lost 5 bases and J lost 3, with 8 bases in between. The CDR3 length is 13 residues. CDR3 residues: CASSREPNQPQHF. The CDR3 nucleotides read TGTGCCAGCAGTAGGGAACCCAATCAGCCCCAGCATTTT.

J is TRBJ2-1 and V is TRBV9, with 8 positions matching TRBD2. CDR1 and CDR2 from the germline V gene are SGDLS and YYNGEE. J lost 10 bases, V lost 0 bases, and 9 bases had no gene match. The CDR3 has 15 amino acids. The CDR3 spells CASSVVAGKGSEQFF. The CDR3 coding sequence is TGTGCCAGCAGCGTAGTAGCGGGAAAGGGAAGCGAGCAGTTCTTC.

Comment on this clone: One junction end disagrees with the germline gene, perhaps due to a read error. This chain joins TRBV6-5 and TRBJ1-2; D remains unclear. Germline V lookup: CDR1 MNHEY, CDR2 SVGAGI. The CDR3 totals 14 residues. CDR3 nucleotide sequence: TGTGCCGGCAGGCCCAGAGCGGGGTACTCTGGCTACACCTTC. Protein: CAGRPRAGYSGYTF.

This clone was seen just once. Here the CDR3 DNA reads TGTGCCAGCAGTTTAACTTACAATCAGCCCCAGCATTTT. Translation gives CASSLTYNQPQHF. V is TRBV27 and J is TRBJ1-5, with D unclear. Trimming cost V 2 bases and J 3 bases, with 5 bases left between them. The germline CDR1 and CDR2 sequences are MNHEY and SMNVEV (reference sequence). The CDR3 totals 13 residues.

The chain employs TRBV18 and TRBJ1-5, with TRBD1 matching 9 bases. The CDR3 has 14 residues. Trimming cost V 5 bases and J 5 bases; bases outside gene matches: 4. Germline CDR1 KGHSH, CDR2 LQKENI. In nucleotides, the CDR3 is TGTGCCAGCTCAACAACAGGGGGCGATCAGCCCCAGCATTTT. This sequence encodes CASSTTGGDQPQHF.

This clone came up a few times. The chain uses TRBV15 and TRBJ1-5; 8 nucleotides line up with TRBD1. This CDR3 is built from 17 residues. Germline V gene sequence: CDR1 LNHNV, CDR2 YYDKDF (reference sequence). Losses at the gene ends were 0 bases for V and 1 base for J; bases not matched to a gene: 5. CDR3 loop: CATSRDPRDRSNQPQHF. The CDR3 bases are TGTGCCACCAGCAGAGACCCCCGGGACAGGAGCAATCAGCCCCAGCATTTT.

This clone appeared a single time. The V gene is TRBV29-1, the J gene TRBJ1-1; 7 bases line up with TRBD1. Trimming cost V 6 bases and J 1 base; bases outside gene matches: 2. Germline CDR1 is SQVTM and CDR2 is ANQGSEA. The CDR3 contains 12 residues. The CDR3 loop reads CSVRTGNTEAFF. The CDR3 coding sequence is TGCAGCGTCCGGACAGGGAACACTGAAGCTTTCTTT.

This chain joins TRBV19 and TRBJ1-4, with 10 bases matching TRBD1. Unmatched junction bases numbered 11, after V lost 0 bases and J lost 7 bases. Germline V gives CDR1 LNHDA, CDR2 SQIVND (reference sequence). This CDR3 contains 18 residues. CDR3: CASSIDARRTGGSEKLFF. CDR3 nucleotides: TGTGCCAGTAGTATAGATGCCCGGCGGACAGGGGGAAGTGAAAAACTGTTTTTT.

J is TRBJ1-4 and V is TRBV6-2 or TRBV6-3; possible D gene TRBD1, 5 bases. Germline V gene lookup returns CDR1 MNHEY and CDR2 SVGEGT. This CDR3 contains 15 residues. Trimming cost V 4 bases and J 5 bases, with 14 bases left between them. Here the CDR3 DNA reads TGTGCCAGCAGTTCAGCCGGGACGGCGAATGAAAAACTGTTTTTT. Translation gives CASSSAGTANEKLFF.

V and J are TRBV6-5 and TRBJ2-3, with D possibly matching TRBD1 (7 bases). CDR3 length: 15 residues. V was trimmed by 7 bases and J by 0 bases, leaving 14 bases between them. CDR1 is MNHEY and CDR2 is SVGAGI in the germline V gene. The CDR3 DNA follows: TGTGCCAGCACCCCAGGGGGGACAAGCACAGATACGCAGTATTTT. It yields the protein CASTPGGTSTDTQYF.

This clone was seen a few times. The chain recombines TRBV27 with TRBJ2-1, with D tentatively TRBD2 (5 bases). V was shortened by 2 bases and J by 12 bases, with 17 bases between the two germline ends. This CDR3 is 14 amino acids long. Germline V gene sequence: CDR1 MNHEY, CDR2 SMNVEV (reference sequence). Here the CDR3 reads CASSLRRGVSRQFF. The CDR3 DNA sequence: TGTGCCAGCAGTTTACGACGGGGAGTAAGCCGGCAGTTCTTC.

The chain joins TRBV6-6 to TRBJ2-3; 8 positions agree with TRBD2. Germline CDR1 reads MNHNY; CDR2 reads SVGAGI (reference sequence). The CDR3 extends over 15 amino acids. Unmatched junction bases numbered 7, after V lost 7 bases and J lost 1 base. In DNA, the CDR3 is TGTGCCAGCACCTACTCCGGGGGGGGCACAGATACGCAGTATTTT. It encodes CASTYSGGGTDTQYF.

This chain uses TRBV5-1 with TRBJ2-5; D is possibly TRBD1 or TRBD2 (7 bases each). The germline V and J ends were trimmed by 4 bases and 2 bases, with 15 bases remaining between them. CDR3 length: 15 amino acids. From germline, CDR1 is SGHRS and CDR2 YFSETQ. In DNA, the CDR3 is TGCGCCAGCAGCCGGGAGGACAGGAGACAAGAGACCCAGTACTTC. Residues: CASSREDRRQETQYF.

This chain joins TRBV19 and TRBJ1-2, with 8 bases fitting TRBD1. The CDR3 is 13 residues long. After removal of 9 bases from V and 2 bases from J, the junction contained 5 bases not matched to a gene. In germline, CDR1 is LNHDA, CDR2 SQIVND (reference sequence). Written as DNA, the CDR3 is TGTGCCAGCGCAGGGGGCTACAACTATGGCTACACCTTC. Its protein product is CASAGGYNYGYTF.

The rearrangement joins TRBV7-9 to TRBJ2-1, with no clear D. Between the trimmed V and J ends, which lost 5 bases and 7 bases, there was a span of 12 bases. This CDR3 region has 13 residues. Germline loops: CDR1 SEHNR, CDR2 FQNEAQ (reference sequence). This CDR3 reads CASSQTYLNEQFF. In DNA, the CDR3 is TGTGCCAGCAGCCAAACGTATCTAAATGAGCAGTTCTTC.

Here the CDR3 DNA reads TGTGCCAGCAGCGCAATATTTGCCGGGGAGCTGTTTTTT. Translated: CASSAIFAGELFF. The chain joins TRBV9 to TRBJ2-2; D unresolved. CDR3 length: 13 residues. Per germline, CDR1 SGDLS and CDR2 YYNGEE. Trimming shortened V by 3 bases and J by 6 bases, and 9 bases separated the two germline ends.

This rearrangement joins TRBV19 to TRBJ1-2; D is perhaps TRBD1 (5 bases). Per the germline V gene, CDR1 is LNHDA and CDR2 is SQIVND (reference sequence). The CDR3 runs 13 residues. Trimming cost V 6 bases and J 4 bases, with 12 bases left between them. This CDR3 reads CASSSGAVYGYTF. CDR3 DNA sequence: TGTGCCAGTAGCTCCGGGGCCGTCTATGGCTACACCTTC.

This clone has a handful of counts. The chain employs TRBV6-1 and TRBJ1-3, with no clear D. Trimming cost V 2 bases and J 1 base, with 12 bases left between them. This CDR3 spans 16 amino acids. The germline CDR1 and CDR2 sequences are MNHNS and SASEGT. The CDR3 sequence: CASSETLALSGNTIYF. CDR3 coding DNA: TGTGCCAGCAGTGAAACTCTAGCCCTATCTGGAAACACCATATATTTT.

The rearrangement joins TRBV7-6 to TRBJ2-2, with a possible D match to TRBD1 (6 bases). This CDR3 is 16 amino acids long. The germline V and J ends were trimmed by 5 bases and 6 bases, with 19 bases remaining between them. Germline loops: CDR1 SGHVS, CDR2 FNYEAQ. CDR3 region: CASSIRTEPGAGELFF. In DNA, the CDR3 is TGTGCCAGCAGCATCAGGACGGAGCCAGGGGCCGGGGAGCTGTTTTTT.

This clone was counted a single time. The chain combines TRBV4-3 with TRBJ2-1, with 11 bases that match TRBD2. Trimming took 0 bases from V and 12 from J; bases not matched to a gene: 4. The CDR3 is 14 residues long. Germline loops: CDR1 LGHNA, CDR2 YSLEER. In DNA, the CDR3 is TGCGCCAGCAGCCAAGAACTAGCGGGAGAGGCGCAGTTCTTC. Translation: CASSQELAGEAQFF.

V gene TRBV11-2 combines with J gene TRBJ1-5; 9 bases are a match to TRBD1. Trimming at V came to 5 bases and at J to 7 bases, leaving 6 bases not matched to a gene. CDR3 length equals 14 residues. Germline CDR1 SGHAT, CDR2 FQNNGV. The CDR3 loop reads CASSPQGAEQPQHF. The CDR3 region has the DNA TGTGCCAGCAGCCCACAGGGGGCGGAACAGCCCCAGCATTTT.

This clone was seen only once. The chain uses TRBV6-6 and TRBJ2-5, with TRBD2 matching over 13 bases. The CDR3 is made up of 15 amino acids. The V gene end was trimmed by 5 bases and the J gene end by 6 bases; junction bases not matched to a gene: 6. Germline V lookup: CDR1 MNHNY, CDR2 SVGAGI (reference sequence). The CDR3: CASSTLAGGEKTQYF. The CDR3 DNA reads as TGTGCCAGCAGTACACTAGCGGGAGGGGAAAAGACCCAGTACTTC.